This T cell receptor (beta chain) was found in a study of blood T cell repertoires in COVID-19. Study at large: COVID-19 samples from acute and convalescent phases originated in the United States, Italy and Spain. PBMCs, B-cell-depleted T cells, or T cells provided the cDNA or gDNA that made up the material.

Germline CDR1 SGHTA, CDR2 FQGNSA. The ends were cut back, 2 bases at V and 8 bases at J, with 12 bases in the middle. This CDR3 is 14 amino acids long. This clone has only a few counts. Authors' processing steps: Nucleated cell number was recorded as an estimate derived from reference gene primer amplification. TCRdb's table, derived via immunoSEQ multiplex PCR, lists solely in-frame clones and lacks some. V, J and clone size reflect that table, while D and trimming were determined from the DNA. The table records about 280,000 clones, roughly 90% of them present only once. This receptor was obtained from a man aged 18 to 30 with active or convalescent COVID-19. The sequencing sample was made of peripheral blood. The rearrangement links TRBV7-2 to TRBJ1-4; unclear D gene. CDR3 in DNA: TGTGCCAGCAGCTTACAGGCCGGGAGGGAAAAACTGTTTTTT. It yields the protein CASSLQAGREKLFF.